The rows below give T cell receptor beta chains drawn from one sample of a study of shared clonotypes between healthy human individuals. Measured with immunoSEQ multiplex PCR; TCRdb has only the in-frame clones, and not every one. This table has 2 million to 2.5 million clones, roughly 94% appearing once. The material sequenced was naive CD4+ T cells sorted from blood. The receptors stem from a man younger than 35 in good health. CDR3s include the opening cysteine and the closing phenylalanine or tryptophan. D genes are given only for firm matches. Clone size is stated in some rows and not others, as once, few, many or a class when expanded.

>.|TRBV7-9|TRBJ2-5|TRBD2
CASSLALSGRAETQYF
TGTGCCAGCAGCTTAGCGCTTAGCGGGAGGGCCGAGACCCAGTACTTC
>.|TRBV4-2|TRBJ1-6|.
CASRPDSGRGYNSPLHF
TGTGCCAGCAGGCCTGACTCCGGGCGGGGATATAATTCACCCCTCCACTTT
>.|TRBV10-3|TRBJ1-2|TRBD1
CAISPQGAGGYTF
TGTGCCATCAGCCCACAGGGGGCAGGTGGCTACACCTTC
>once|TRBV5-4|TRBJ2-5|.
CASSLRDLQKETQYF
TGTGCCAGCAGCTTGAGGGACTTACAGAAAGAGACCCAGTACTTC
>.|TRBV5-1|TRBJ1-2|.
CASSAGAGAFRYGYTF
TGCGCCAGCAGCGCCGGAGCAGGGGCCTTTAGGTATGGCTACACCTTC
>.|TRBV5-1|TRBJ1-6|.
CASKIQTGEYNSPLHF
TGCGCCAGTAAAATCCAAACAGGCGAATATAATTCACCCCTCCACTTT
>.|TRBV5-1|TRBJ1-4|.
CASSPGLVNEKLFF
TGCGCCAGCAGCCCAGGTCTGGTTAATGAAAAACTGTTTTTT
>.|TRBV11-2|TRBJ2-7|TRBD2
CASSRTGLAFYEQYF
TGTGCCAGCAGCCGTACGGGACTAGCGTTCTACGAGCAGTACTTC
>once|TRBV25-1|TRBJ2-7|.
CASRDNGAYEQYF
TGTGCCAGCAGGGACAACGGAGCCTACGAGCAGTACTTC
>.|TRBV11-2|TRBJ2-1|.
CASSLDRQPPYNEQFF
TGTGCCAGCAGCTTAGATCGGCAGCCCCCCTACAATGAGCAGTTCTTC
>.|TRBV29-1|TRBJ1-1|.
CSVGIGGRNTEAFF
TGCAGCGTTGGTATAGGGGGGAGGAACACTGAAGCTTTCTTT
>.|TRBV29-1|TRBJ1-5|.
CSVAQDSNQPQHF
TGCAGCGTTGCTCAGGATAGCAATCAGCCCCAGCATTTT
>.|TRBV6-6|TRBJ2-3|.
CASSGHTDTQYF
TGTGCCAGCAGCGGACACACAGATACGCAGTATTTT
>.|TRBV27|TRBJ2-1|.
CASRRAGGSYNEQFF
TGTGCCAGCAGGCGGGCCGGGGGCTCCTACAATGAGCAGTTCTTC
>.|TRBV6-5|TRBJ2-7|.
CASSSVSGQGGYEQYF
TGTGCCAGCAGTTCGGTCAGTGGTCAGGGGGGCTACGAGCAGTACTTC
>.|TRBV5-4|TRBJ1-2|.
CASSLGTDIYGYTF
TGTGCCAGCAGCTTGGGGACAGACATCTATGGCTACACCTTC
>.|TRBV9|TRBJ1-5|.
CARERAPSNQPQHF
TGTGCCCGGGAAAGGGCTCCGAGCAATCAGCCCCAGCATTTT
>.|TRBV19|TRBJ2-7|.
CASSMGTQGPYEQYF
TGTGCCAGTAGTATGGGGACACAGGGCCCCTACGAGCAGTACTTC
>.|TRBV30|TRBJ2-1|TRBD2
CAWRLAGGSNEQFF
TGTGCCTGGAGGTTAGCGGGAGGGTCTAATGAGCAGTTCTTC
>.|TRBV7-2|TRBJ1-6|.
CASSLASSYNSPLHF
TGTGCCAGCAGCTTGGCAAGCTCCTATAATTCACCCCTCCACTTT
>.|TRBV4-2|TRBJ1-4|.
CASSQGGYGEKLFF
TGTGCCAGCAGCCAAGGGGGGTACGGCGAAAAACTGTTTTTT
>.|TRBV2|TRBJ2-3|TRBD1
CASRRPGQGRADTQYF
TGTGCCAGCAGGCGACCGGGACAGGGAAGAGCAGATACGCAGTATTTT
>.|TRBV6-5|TRBJ2-1|TRBD2
CASSYSGGTGEQFF
TGTGCCAGCAGTTACTCGGGAGGGACTGGCGAGCAGTTCTTC
>many|TRBV25-1|TRBJ2-7|.
CASTSTQDTYEQYF
TGTGCCAGCACATCTACCCAGGACACCTACGAGCAGTACTTC
>.|TRBV6-5|TRBJ1-2|.
CASSSVFSNYGYTF
TGTGCCAGCAGTTCAGTTTTTAGTAACTATGGCTACACCTTC
>.|TRBV6-5|TRBJ1-2|.
CASSYSQGPYGYTF
TGTGCCAGCAGTTACTCCCAGGGGCCCTATGGCTACACCTTC
>.|TRBV10-1|TRBJ2-3|.
CASSVGVVAGTDTQYF
TGCGCCAGCAGTGTTGGAGTAGTAGCGGGCACAGATACGCAGTATTTT
>.|TRBV7-9|TRBJ2-2|.
CASSVGAGANTGELFF
TGTGCCAGCAGCGTCGGGGCAGGGGCTAACACCGGGGAGCTGTTTTTT
>.|TRBV6-1|TRBJ1-2|TRBD1
CASRVQGGSGYGYTF
TGTGCCAGCAGGGTCCAGGGGGGATCTGGTTATGGCTACACCTTC
>.|TRBV5-6|TRBJ1-6|TRBD1
CASSPRQGNNSPLHF
TGTGCCAGCAGCCCGCGACAGGGGAATAATTCACCCCTCCACTTT
>.|TRBV27|TRBJ2-7|.
CASSPRGGGSYEQYF
TGTGCCAGCAGTCCACGCGGAGGGGGAAGCTACGAGCAGTACTTC
>.|TRBV5-4|TRBJ1-1|.
CASSQATGLEAFF
TGTGCCAGCAGCCAAGCCACAGGGTTGGAGGCTTTCTTT
>.|TRBV5-1|TRBJ2-2|.
CASSPRTGNTGELFF
TGCGCCAGCAGCCCCCGGACGGGGAACACCGGGGAGCTGTTTTTT
>.|TRBV19|TRBJ1-1|.
CASSGRQRLNTEAFF
TGTGCCAGTAGTGGACGACAGCGACTGAACACTGAAGCTTTCTTT
>.|TRBV5-1|TRBJ1-2|TRBD1
CASSLASGGDYGYTF
TGCGCCAGCAGCTTGGCTTCAGGGGGCGACTATGGCTACACCTTC
>.|TRBV6-5|TRBJ1-1|.
CASRQQTLDTEAFF
TGTGCCAGCAGACAACAGACCTTGGACACTGAAGCTTTCTTT
>.|TRBV2|TRBJ1-5|.
CASSERGLNNQPQHF
TGTGCCAGCAGTGAACGAGGGCTTAACAATCAGCCCCAGCATTTT
>.|TRBV29-1|TRBJ2-2|TRBD1
CSVREGGAGTGELFF
TGCAGCGTTAGGGAAGGGGGCGCCGGCACCGGGGAGCTGTTTTTT
>once|TRBV10-3|TRBJ1-5|.
CAISERGNNQPQHF
TGTGCCATCAGTGAGCGGGGTAACAATCAGCCCCAGCATTTT
>.|TRBV6-6|TRBJ2-3|.
CASSWDSSTDTQYF
TGTGCCAGCAGTTGGGACTCTAGCACAGATACGCAGTATTTT
>.|TRBV5-6|TRBJ1-3|.
CASSLDVQDTIYF
TGTGCCAGCAGCTTGGATGTCCAGGACACCATATATTTT
>.|TRBV19|TRBJ2-7|TRBD1
CASSIDHRGYEQYF
TGTGCCAGTAGTATAGATCACAGGGGGTACGAGCAGTACTTC
>.|TRBV5-4|TRBJ1-6|TRBD1
CASSWDRNSPLHF
TGTGCCAGCAGCTGGGACAGGAATTCACCCCTCCACTTT
>.|TRBV7-2|TRBJ1-1|.
CASSFVTGMNTEAFF
TGTGCCAGCAGCTTTGTAACAGGCATGAACACTGAAGCTTTCTTT
>.|TRBV4-1|TRBJ2-3|TRBD2
CASSQERRGVSDTQYF
TGCGCCAGCAGCCAAGAAAGGCGGGGGGTGTCAGATACGCAGTATTTT
>few|TRBV27|TRBJ1-6|.
CASSLNNSPLHF
TGTGCCAGCAGTCTAAATAATTCACCCCTCCACTTT
>.|TRBV6-1|TRBJ2-5|.
CASQRQVQETQYF
TGTGCCTCCCAAAGACAGGTACAAGAGACCCAGTACTTC
>.|TRBV11-2|TRBJ1-4|.
CASSPLREKLFF
TGTGCCAGCAGCCCACTCAGGGAAAAACTGTTTTTT
>.|TRBV19|TRBJ1-4|.
CASSIALGRGGEKLFF
TGTGCCAGTAGTATCGCTCTGGGCAGGGGTGGAGAAAAACTGTTTTTT
>.|TRBV4-1|TRBJ2-5|TRBD2
CASSQALAGTQYF
TGCGCCAGCAGCCAGGCACTAGCGGGGACCCAGTACTTC
>.|TRBV19|TRBJ1-1|.
CASSIPPPDNRMNTEAFF
TGTGCCAGTAGTATCCCCCCGCCGGACAATCGGATGAACACTGAAGCTTTCTTT
>.|TRBV6-5|TRBJ2-7|TRBD1
CASRVKQGPTYEQYF
TGTGCCAGCCGGGTAAAACAGGGGCCTACCTACGAGCAGTACTTC
>.|TRBV5-1|TRBJ1-1|.
CASSLDRANSEAFF
TGCGCCAGCAGCTTGGACAGGGCAAATTCTGAAGCTTTCTTT
>.|TRBV13|TRBJ1-6|.
CASSNPGVNSPLHF
TGTGCCAGCAGCAACCCGGGAGTTAATTCACCCCTCCACTTT
>.|TRBV5-6|TRBJ2-7|.
CASSLVPSLGGEQYF
TGTGCCAGCAGCTTGGTCCCTAGCCTTGGGGGCGAGCAGTACTTC
>.|TRBV18|TRBJ2-1|.
CASSRSGRGSYNEQFF
TGTGCCAGCTCACGATCCGGGAGAGGGTCCTACAATGAGCAGTTCTTC
>.|TRBV5-1|TRBJ2-3|.
CASSFLGTASTDTQYF
TGCGCCAGCAGCTTTTTGGGGACTGCAAGCACAGATACGCAGTATTTT